This record looks at one TCR beta chain sequence and its context. The target antigen is unknown. The data originate from a study of T cells after yellow fever vaccination. TCRdb reanalysed the 5' RACE reads using MiXCR and keeps one entry per CDR3 protein. The data show 450,000 to 550,000 distinct CDR3 sequences, around a fifth seen once. The CDR3 is made up of 15 amino acids. Per the germline V gene, CDR1 is LNHDA and CDR2 is SQIVND (reference sequence). Deletions cut 1 base from V and 5 bases from J, with 11 bases between. Study-level findings and limits: Primary-vaccination clones mostly resurfaced post-booster (96% CD4, roughly 90% CD8).

The genes are TRBV19 and TRBJ2-2, with D maybe TRBD2 (6 bases). Sequenced material: PBMCs, taken around 3 weeks after the first yellow fever vaccination. This sequence was found in a man in his late teens or twenties who received the YFV17D yellow fever vaccine. The CDR3 sequence is CASSIVSGVTGELFF. Here the CDR3 DNA reads TGTGCCAGTAGTATAGTTAGCGGAGTTACCGGGGAGCTGTTTTTT. The whole variable domain, filled in from reference TRBV19 and TRBJ2-2, reads DGGITQSPKYLFRKEGQNVTLSCEQNLNHDAMYWYRQDPGQGLRLIYYSQIVNDFQKGDIAEGYSVSREKKESFPLTVTSAQKNPTAFYLCASSIVSGVTGELFFGEGSRLTVL.